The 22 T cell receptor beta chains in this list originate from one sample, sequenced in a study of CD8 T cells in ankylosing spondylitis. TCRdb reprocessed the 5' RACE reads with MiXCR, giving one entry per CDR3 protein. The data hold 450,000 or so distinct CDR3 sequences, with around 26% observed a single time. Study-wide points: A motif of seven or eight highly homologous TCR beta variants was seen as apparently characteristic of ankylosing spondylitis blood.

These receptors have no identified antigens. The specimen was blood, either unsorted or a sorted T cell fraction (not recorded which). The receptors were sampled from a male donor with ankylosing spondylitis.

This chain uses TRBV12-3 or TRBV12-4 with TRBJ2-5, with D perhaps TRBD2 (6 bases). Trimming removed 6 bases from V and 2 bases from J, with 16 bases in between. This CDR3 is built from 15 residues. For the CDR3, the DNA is TGTGCCAGCAGCCTTGGGGGGAGAAAGCAAGAGACCCAGTACTTC. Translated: CASSLGGRKQETQYF.

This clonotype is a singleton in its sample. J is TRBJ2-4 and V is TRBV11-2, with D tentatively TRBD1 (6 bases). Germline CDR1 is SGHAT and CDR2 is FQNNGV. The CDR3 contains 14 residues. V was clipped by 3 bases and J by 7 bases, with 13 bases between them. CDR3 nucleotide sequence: TGTGCCAGCAGCTTTCGGACAGTGCCCAACATTCAGTACTTC. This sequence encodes CASSFRTVPNIQYF.

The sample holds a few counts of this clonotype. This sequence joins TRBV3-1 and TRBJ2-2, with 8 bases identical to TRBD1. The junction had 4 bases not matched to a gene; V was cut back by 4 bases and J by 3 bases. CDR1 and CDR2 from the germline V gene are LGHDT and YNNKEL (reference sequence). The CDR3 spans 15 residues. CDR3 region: CASSLGTGYTGELFF. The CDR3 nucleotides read TGTGCCAGCAGCCTCGGGACAGGATACACCGGGGAGCTGTTTTTT. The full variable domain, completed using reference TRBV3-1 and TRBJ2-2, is DTAVSQTPKYLVTQMGNDKSIKCEQNLGHDTMYWYKQDSKKFLKIMFSYNNKELIINETVPNRFSPKSPDKAHLNLHINSLELGDSAVYFCASSLGTGYTGELFFGEGSRLTVL.

CDR3 residues: CASRRGGSSYNEQFF. Written as DNA, the CDR3 is TGCGCCAGCAGAAGGGGGGGATCATCCTACAATGAGCAGTTCTTC. The genes are TRBV5-1 and TRBJ2-1; the D gene is possibly TRBD2 (7 bases). The CDR3 is 15 amino acids. Trimming pared 5 bases from V and 1 base from J, leaving 13 bases between. Germline lookup yields CDR1 SGHRS and CDR2 YFSETQ.

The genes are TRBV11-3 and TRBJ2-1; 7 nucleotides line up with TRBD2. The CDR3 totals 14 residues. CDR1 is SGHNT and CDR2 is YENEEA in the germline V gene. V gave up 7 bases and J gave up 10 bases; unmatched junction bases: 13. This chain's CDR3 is CASTPPGLQKEQFF. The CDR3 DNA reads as TGTGCCAGCACCCCCCCGGGACTACAAAAGGAGCAGTTCTTC.

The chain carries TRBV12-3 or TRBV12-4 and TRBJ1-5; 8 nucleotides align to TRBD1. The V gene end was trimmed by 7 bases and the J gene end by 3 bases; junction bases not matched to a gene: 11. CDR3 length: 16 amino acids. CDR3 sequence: CASTLEGQVYNQPQHF. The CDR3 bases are TGTGCCAGCACCTTGGAGGGACAGGTTTACAATCAGCCCCAGCATTTT.

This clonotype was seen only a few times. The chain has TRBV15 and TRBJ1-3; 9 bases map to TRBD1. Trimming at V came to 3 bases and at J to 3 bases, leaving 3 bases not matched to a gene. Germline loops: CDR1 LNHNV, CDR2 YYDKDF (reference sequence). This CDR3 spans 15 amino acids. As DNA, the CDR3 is TGTGCCACCAGCAGGGACAGGGGAAGTGGAAACACCATATATTTT. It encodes CATSRDRGSGNTIYF.

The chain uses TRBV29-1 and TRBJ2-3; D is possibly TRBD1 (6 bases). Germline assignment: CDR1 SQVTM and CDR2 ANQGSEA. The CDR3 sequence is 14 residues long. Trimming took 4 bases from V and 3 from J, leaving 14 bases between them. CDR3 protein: CSVGTGILTDTQYF. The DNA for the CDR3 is TGCAGCGTTGGAACAGGGATATTAACAGATACGCAGTATTTT.

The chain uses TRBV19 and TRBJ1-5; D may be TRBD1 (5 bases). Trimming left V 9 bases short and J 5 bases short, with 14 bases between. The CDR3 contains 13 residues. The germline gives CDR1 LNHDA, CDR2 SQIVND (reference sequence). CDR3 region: CASTDRIYQPQHF. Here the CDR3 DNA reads TGTGCCAGCACCGACAGAATATATCAGCCCCAGCATTTT.

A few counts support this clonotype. As DNA, the CDR3 is TGCAGTGCTAGTCAGACCCTCTACAGCACAGATACGCAGTATTTT. Its translation is CSASQTLYSTDTQYF. The chain employs TRBV20-1 and TRBJ2-3; D is ambiguous. V was cut by 3 bases and J by 0 bases, with 13 bases left in between. Looked up from germline, CDR1 is DFQATT and CDR2 is SNEGSKA (reference sequence). This CDR3 has 15 amino acids.

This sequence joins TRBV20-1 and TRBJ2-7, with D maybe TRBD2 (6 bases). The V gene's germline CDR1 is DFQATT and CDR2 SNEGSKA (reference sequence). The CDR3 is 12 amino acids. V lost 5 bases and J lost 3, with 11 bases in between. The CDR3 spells CSALREFYEQYF. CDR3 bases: TGCAGTGCTCTCCGGGAGTTCTACGAGCAGTACTTC.

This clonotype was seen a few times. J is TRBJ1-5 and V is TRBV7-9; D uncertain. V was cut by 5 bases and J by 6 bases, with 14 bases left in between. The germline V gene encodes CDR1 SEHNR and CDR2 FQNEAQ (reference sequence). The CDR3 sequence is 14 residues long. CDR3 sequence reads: CASSPQLGAQPQHF. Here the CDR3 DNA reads TGTGCCAGCAGCCCGCAGCTAGGCGCTCAGCCCCAGCATTTT.

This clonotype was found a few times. CDR3 residues: CASSYPTDTQYF. The CDR3 nucleotides are TGTGCCAGCAGCTACCCCACAGATACGCAGTATTTT. The chain carries TRBV7-9 and TRBJ2-3; D remains ambiguous. CDR3 length: 12 amino acids. V lost 4 bases to trimming and J lost 2 bases, with 4 bases between them. The V gene's germline CDR1 is SEHNR and CDR2 FQNEAQ (reference sequence).

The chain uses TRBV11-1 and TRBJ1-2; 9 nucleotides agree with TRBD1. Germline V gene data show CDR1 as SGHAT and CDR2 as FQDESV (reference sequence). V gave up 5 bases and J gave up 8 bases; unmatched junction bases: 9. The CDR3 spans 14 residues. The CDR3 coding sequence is TGTGCCAGCAGCGTTTCCGGGACAGGGAACGGCTACACCTTC. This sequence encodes CASSVSGTGNGYTF.

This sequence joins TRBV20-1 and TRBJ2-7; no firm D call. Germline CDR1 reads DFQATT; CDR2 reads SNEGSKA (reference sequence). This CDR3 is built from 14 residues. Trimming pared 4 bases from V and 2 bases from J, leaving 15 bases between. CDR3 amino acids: CSAKDSLGTYEQYF. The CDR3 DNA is TGCAGTGCTAAAGACTCATTAGGAACCTACGAGCAGTACTTC.

CDR3 bases: TGTGCCAGCAGCCCCAGGACTAGCGGGAGCCACAGGGATGAGCAGTTCTTC. Encoded protein: CASSPRTSGSHRDEQFF. The chain employs TRBV7-7 and TRBJ2-1, with 13 bases fitting TRBD2. The CDR3 runs 17 residues. Germline trimming cut 5 bases from V and 8 bases from J; bases unmatched to any gene: 12. Germline loops: CDR1 SSHAT, CDR2 FNYEAQ (reference sequence).

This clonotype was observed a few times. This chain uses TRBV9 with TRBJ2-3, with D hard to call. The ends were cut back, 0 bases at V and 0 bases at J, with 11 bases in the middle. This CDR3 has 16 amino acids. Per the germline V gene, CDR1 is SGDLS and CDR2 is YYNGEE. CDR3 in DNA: TGTGCCAGCAGCGTAGAGGCGACCTCTAGCACAGATACGCAGTATTTT. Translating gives CASSVEATSSTDTQYF.

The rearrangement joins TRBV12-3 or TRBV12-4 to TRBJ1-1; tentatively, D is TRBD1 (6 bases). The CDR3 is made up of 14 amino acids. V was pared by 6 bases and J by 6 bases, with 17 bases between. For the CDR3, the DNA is TGTGCCAGCAGGCTAGGGTCAGGGGTCCCTGAAGCTTTCTTT. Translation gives CASRLGSGVPEAFF.

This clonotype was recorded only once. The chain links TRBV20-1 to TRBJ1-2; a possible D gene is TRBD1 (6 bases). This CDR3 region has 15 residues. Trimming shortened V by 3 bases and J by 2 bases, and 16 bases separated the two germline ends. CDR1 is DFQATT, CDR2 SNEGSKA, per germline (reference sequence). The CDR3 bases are TGCAGTGCTAGTGAAGAGACAGGCAGGAACTATGGCTACACCTTC. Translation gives CSASEETGRNYGYTF.

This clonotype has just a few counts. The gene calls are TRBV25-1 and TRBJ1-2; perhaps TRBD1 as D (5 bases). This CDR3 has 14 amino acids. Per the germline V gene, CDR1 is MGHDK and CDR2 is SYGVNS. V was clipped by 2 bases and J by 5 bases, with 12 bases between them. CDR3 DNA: TGTGCCAGCAGTGAAGCCGGGACGGTTTATGGCTACACCTTC. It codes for CASSEAGTVYGYTF.

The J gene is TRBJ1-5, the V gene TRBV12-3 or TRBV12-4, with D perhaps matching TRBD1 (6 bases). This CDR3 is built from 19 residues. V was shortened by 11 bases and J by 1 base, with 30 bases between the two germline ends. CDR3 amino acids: CAFSRIYDPRTASNQPQHF. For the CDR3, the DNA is TGTGCCTTCAGCCGGATCTACGACCCCAGGACAGCGAGCAATCAGCCCCAGCATTTT.

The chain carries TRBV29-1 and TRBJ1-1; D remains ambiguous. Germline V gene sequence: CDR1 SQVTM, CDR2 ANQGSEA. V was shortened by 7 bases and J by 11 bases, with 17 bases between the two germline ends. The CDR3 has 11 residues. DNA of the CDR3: TGCAGCGCCACGGTGGGAAGGCAGGCTTTCTTT. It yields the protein CSATVGRQAFF.